These 10 T cell receptor beta chains were sequenced from one sample in a study of STAT5B mutations in CD4+ large granular lymphocyte leukemia. TCRdb's table, derived via immunoSEQ multiplex PCR, lists solely in-frame clones and lacks some. The sample gives about 30,000 clones, approximately 75% of which show up once; 3% to 3.5% is in the top ten. Sample: CD4+ T cells from blood buffy coats. The receptors derive from a human donor in good health.

The chain is built from TRBV30 and TRBJ2-7; D uncertain. Germline V CDR1 and CDR2: GTSNPN, SVGIG (reference sequence). V was pared by 2 bases and J by 2 bases, with 13 bases between. This CDR3 contains 14 residues. The CDR3: CAWSIYWGTYEQYF. The CDR3 region has the DNA TGTGCCTGGAGTATCTATTGGGGTACCTACGAGCAGTACTTC.

For this clone: At one end, the junction sequence differs from germline, possibly due to a read error. CDR3 region: CASSQVLRDREVHF. Here the CDR3 DNA reads TGTGCCAGCAGCCAAGTCCTCCGGGACAGGGAGGTGCATTTC. The chain uses TRBV4-2 and TRBJ2-7; 9 nucleotides agree with TRBD1. The CDR3 sequence is 14 residues long. The germline V gene encodes CDR1 LGHNA and CDR2 YNFKEQ.

The chain combines TRBV6-1 with TRBJ2-2; D unresolved. Germline values: CDR1 MNHNS, CDR2 SASEGT. The CDR3 loop spans 13 amino acids. V dropped 3 bases and J dropped 1 base, with 3 bases sitting between them. The CDR3 nucleotides are TGTGCCAGCAGTGACGGGAACACCGGGGAGCTGTTTTTT. Its protein product is CASSDGNTGELFF.

Here the CDR3 reads CASSVVLGPYNEQFF. CDR3 sequence (DNA): TGTGCCAGCAGCGTAGTACTGGGGCCCTACAATGAGCAGTTCTTC. The chain has TRBV9 and TRBJ2-1; maybe TRBD1 (5 bases). The V end was cut by 0 bases, the J end by 2 bases, with 9 bases between. Germline V gene sequence: CDR1 SGDLS, CDR2 YYNGEE. The CDR3 consists of 15 residues.

The chain uses TRBV7-2 and TRBJ2-3, with 7 nucleotides matching TRBD2. The CDR3 contains 14 residues. Germline assignment: CDR1 SGHTA and CDR2 FQGNSA. The junction had 3 bases not matched to a gene; V was cut back by 0 bases and J by 6 bases. Written as DNA, the CDR3 is TGTGCCAGCAGCTTAGCCGTGGGGGGGGATACGCAGTATTTT. As protein: CASSLAVGGDTQYF. Together with reference TRBV7-2 and TRBJ2-3, the CDR3 gives the full variable domain: GAGVSQSPSNKVTEKGKDVELRCDPISGHTALYWYRQSLGQGLEFLIYFQGNSAPDKSGLPSDRFSAERTGGSVSTLTIQRTQQEDSAVYLCASSLAVGGDTQYFGPGTRLTVL.

V is TRBV5-4 and J is TRBJ1-1; possibly TRBD1 for D (5 bases). Deletions cut 4 bases from V and 7 bases from J, with 8 bases between. Germline values: CDR1 SGHNT, CDR2 YYREEE (reference sequence). The CDR3 contains 11 residues. The chain's CDR3 is CASSGRGEAFF. The CDR3 DNA reads as TGTGCCAGCAGCGGGAGGGGTGAAGCTTTCTTT.

The V gene is TRBV11-1, the J gene TRBJ2-1, with unresolved D. Germline loops: CDR1 SGHAT, CDR2 FQDESV (reference sequence). The CDR3 runs 17 residues. The V and J ends lost 4 bases and 0 bases respectively, with 16 bases between them. CDR3 sequence: CASSSIVIINSYNEQFF. The DNA of the CDR3 is TGTGCCAGCAGCTCCATAGTAATTATTAACTCCTACAATGAGCAGTTCTTC.

This sequence joins TRBV28 and TRBJ2-4, with D perhaps assigned TRBD1 or TRBD2 (5 bases each). Germline-derived CDR1 and CDR2 are MDHEN and SYDVKM. Trimming pared 3 bases from V and 0 bases from J, leaving 9 bases between. This CDR3 has 15 amino acids. The CDR3 DNA reads as TGTGCCAGCAGTTTTCGGGACGCAGCCAAAAACATTCAGTACTTC. This codes for CASSFRDAAKNIQYF.

This clone was detected only a few times. J is TRBJ2-5 and V is TRBV7-2; perhaps TRBD1 as D (5 bases). V lost 7 bases and J 5 bases, leaving 11 bases between the germline ends. The V gene's germline CDR1 is SGHTA and CDR2 FQGNSA. The CDR3 is made up of 12 amino acids. The CDR3 loop is CASTFPGETQYF. The CDR3, as DNA: TGTGCCAGCACCTTCCCAGGGGAGACCCAGTACTTC. Drawing the rest from reference TRBV7-2 and TRBJ2-5, the complete variable domain is GAGVSQSPSNKVTEKGKDVELRCDPISGHTALYWYRQSLGQGLEFLIYFQGNSAPDKSGLPSDRFSAERTGGSVSTLTIQRTQQEDSAVYLCASTFPGETQYFGPGTRLLVL.

This chain joins TRBV29-1 and TRBJ2-7; 7 bases agree with TRBD2. The V gene end was trimmed by 7 bases and the J gene end by 2 bases; junction bases not matched to a gene: 2. CDR1 and CDR2 (germline): SQVTM, ANQGSEA. The CDR3 is made up of 11 amino acids. CDR3: CSAGLAYEQYF. The CDR3 DNA reads as TGCAGCGCCGGACTAGCCTACGAGCAGTACTTC.